The clone carrying this T cell receptor (beta chain) was counted between two and nine times. This sample was included in a study of blood T cells in healthy people across ages. For the second PCR, which ran for about 7 to 11 cycles, a sample-barcoded 5' primer and a J-beta primer mix were used. TCRdb redid the calling of the 5' RACE reads with MiXCR, one entry per CDR3 protein. The table has around 1,000,000 distinct CDR3 sequences, less than 45% seen once. This sequence was found in a man younger than 30 in good health. Material for sequencing was blood.

The CDR3 sequence: CASSLGVQGLNYGYTF. DNA of the CDR3: TGCGCCAGCAGCTTGGGGGTCCAGGGGCTAAACTATGGCTACACCTTC. The chain is built from TRBV5-1 and TRBJ1-2, with D perhaps TRBD1 (6 bases). This CDR3 comprises 16 residues. Deletions cut 0 bases from V and 2 bases from J, with 14 bases between. Germline values: CDR1 SGHRS, CDR2 YFSETQ.